Below, one T cell receptor beta chain is given with its context. Its antigen remains unknown. This sample is drawn from a study of cytomegalovirus exposure and HLA in healthy donors. Regarding the study as a whole: Usually a TCR sequence was rare, but some public TCRs were found in many donors.

This CDR3 has 14 amino acids. The germline CDR1 and CDR2 sequences are SGHNT and YYREEE (reference sequence). V trimming: 2 bases; J trimming: 10 bases; junction bases outside the gene matches: 8. TCRdb's copy holds only in-frame clones and misses some; the assay was immunoSEQ multiplex PCR. The data hold 75,000 to 85,000 clones, with roughly 90% observed a single time. The donors formed part of the roughly 110-subject validation cohort, distinct from the roughly 700-subject first cohort. The sequence came from a man younger than 40 in good health and CMV-seronegative. The V call is TRBV5-4, the J call TRBJ2-1; 8 bases are a match to TRBD1. The sample taken for sequencing was PBMCs. This CDR3 is CASSFGQGAGEQFF. DNA for the CDR3: TGTGCCAGCAGCTTTGGTCAGGGGGCTGGGGAGCAGTTCTTC.